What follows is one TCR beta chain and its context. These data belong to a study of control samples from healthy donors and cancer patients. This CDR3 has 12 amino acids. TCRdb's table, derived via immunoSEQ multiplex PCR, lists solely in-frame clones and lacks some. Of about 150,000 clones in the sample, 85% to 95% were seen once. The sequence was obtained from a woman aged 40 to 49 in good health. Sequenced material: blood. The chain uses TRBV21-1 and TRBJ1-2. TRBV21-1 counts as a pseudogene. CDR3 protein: CASREGGAGYTF. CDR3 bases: TGTGCCAGCAGGGAGGGGGGTGCGGGCTACACCTTC.